The 26 T cell receptor beta chains reported below all come from one sample, sequenced in a study of blood T cell repertoires in COVID-19. The method was immunoSEQ multiplex PCR; TCRdb's version includes in-frame clones alone and lacks a portion of them. This sample has under 250,000 clones, with roughly 83% found just once. Material for sequencing was peripheral blood. The origin of the receptors is a woman aged 40 to 49 with COVID-19, enrolled during active disease.

This clone was recorded once. The rearrangement joins TRBV30 to TRBJ1-5, with no clear D. V was clipped by 0 bases and J by 5 bases, with 11 bases between them. The CDR3 runs to 14 residues. Germline lookup yields CDR1 GTSNPN and CDR2 SVGIG (reference sequence). The CDR3 loop reads CAWSVLEGDQPQHF. CDR3 sequence (DNA): TGTGCCTGGAGTGTACTAGAGGGAGATCAGCCCCAGCATTTT.

A single count supports this clone. The rearrangement links TRBV10-3 to TRBJ1-1; TRBD1 aligns across 10 bases. There are 15 residues in the CDR3. Germline V gene data show CDR1 as ENHRY and CDR2 as SYGVKD. Germline trimming cut 6 bases from V and 5 bases from J; bases unmatched to any gene: 9. The CDR3 DNA reads as TGTGCCATCAGGGATTTCGGACAGGGGGGGACTGAAGCTTTCTTT. Encoded protein: CAIRDFGQGGTEAFF.

This rearrangement joins TRBV2 to TRBJ1-1, with 11 bases aligning to TRBD1. Germline CDR1 reads SNHLY; CDR2 reads FYNNEI. This CDR3 has 12 residues. J lost 11 bases, V lost 8 bases, and 7 bases had no gene match. The CDR3 coding sequence is TGTGCCAGCGGTGGATGGGACAGGGGGGCTTTCTTT. This encodes CASGGWDRGAFF.

The V gene is TRBV4-2, the J gene TRBJ2-3, with 8 bases fitting TRBD2. V lost 3 bases, J lost 3 bases, and 8 bases stayed unmatched. Looked up from germline, CDR1 is LGHNA and CDR2 is YNFKEQ. The CDR3 consists of 16 residues. The CDR3 is CASSHGKTSVTDTQYF. DNA for the CDR3: TGTGCCAGCAGCCACGGGAAGACTAGCGTGACAGATACGCAGTATTTT.

The chain has TRBV18 and TRBJ2-3; TRBD2 matches 7 bases. The CDR3 loop spans 15 amino acids. V was pared by 0 bases and J by 3 bases, with 3 bases of the junction left unmatched. Germline CDR1 and CDR2: KGHSH and LQKENI. The CDR3 nucleotides are TGTGCCAGCTCACCACCGGGACTATCAACAGATACGCAGTATTTT. Amino acids: CASSPPGLSTDTQYF.

V usage is TRBV4-1 and J usage is TRBJ2-7; D perhaps matches TRBD1 (6 bases). The V end was cut by 5 bases, the J end by 2 bases, with 13 bases between. Germline CDR1 is MGHRA and CDR2 is YSYEKL. CDR3 length equals 14 residues. CDR3 nucleotide sequence: TGCGCCAGCAGCTTCCGCCCAGGGGCCTACGAGCAGTACTTC. Its protein is CASSFRPGAYEQYF.

This clone showed up just once. The chain uses TRBV5-8 and TRBJ1-2, with a weak D call TRBD1 (5 bases). CDR3 length: 14 amino acids. The ends were cut back, 0 bases at V and 10 bases at J, with 16 bases in the middle. In germline, CDR1 is SGHTS, CDR2 YDEGEE. CDR3 protein: CASSLGGARVAYTF. The CDR3 nucleotides are TGTGCCAGCAGCTTGGGCGGGGCCAGGGTCGCCTACACCTTC.

The rearrangement links TRBV18 to TRBJ2-5; 8 nucleotides match TRBD1. The V segment lost 2 bases and the J segment 1 base; nucleotides outside the gene matches: 0. Germline V gene sequence: CDR1 KGHSH, CDR2 LQKENI. The CDR3 is 14 amino acids. The CDR3 spells CASSPTGGQETQYF. The DNA for the CDR3 is TGTGCCAGCTCACCAACAGGGGGCCAAGAGACCCAGTACTTC.

The rearrangement uses TRBV10-1 and TRBJ1-1; the match to TRBD1 covers 9 bases. From germline, CDR1 is WNHNN and CDR2 SYGVQD (reference sequence). CDR3 size: 15 residues. Germline trimming cut 6 bases from V and 5 bases from J; bases unmatched to any gene: 10. As DNA, the CDR3 is TGCGCCAGCAGCTCAAAACAGGGGGCTGGGACTGAAGCTTTCTTT. Its protein product is CASSSKQGAGTEAFF.

The chain carries TRBV5-1 and TRBJ2-3; 12 nucleotides align to TRBD2. CDR1 is SGHRS and CDR2 is YFSETQ in the germline V gene. After removal of 2 bases from V and 3 bases from J, the junction contained 1 base not matched to a gene. The CDR3 contains 15 residues. The CDR3 DNA sequence: TGCGCCAGCAGCTTAGGGACTAGCGGGACAGATACGCAGTATTTT. This translates into CASSLGTSGTDTQYF.

This chain joins TRBV7-2 and TRBJ2-7; D is possibly TRBD2 (6 bases). The germline V and J ends were trimmed by 2 bases and 5 bases, with 13 bases remaining between them. Germline V lookup: CDR1 SGHTA, CDR2 FQGNSA. This CDR3 is built from 14 residues. The CDR3 spells CASSLRRGAHEQYF. CDR3 coding DNA: TGTGCCAGCAGCTTAAGACGCGGGGCCCACGAGCAGTACTTC.

This rearrangement joins TRBV5-4 to TRBJ1-6; TRBD1 is a possible D gene (6 bases). Trimming shortened V by 3 bases and J by 6 bases, and 16 bases separated the two germline ends. CDR1 is SGHNT, CDR2 YYREEE, per germline (reference sequence). This CDR3 is built from 16 residues. CDR3 coding DNA: TGTGCCAGCAGCTACCGACTCAGGGGCAGTAATTCACCCCTCCACTTT. Translating it yields CASSYRLRGSNSPLHF.

V is TRBV6-5 and J is TRBJ1-6; possible D gene TRBD1, 5 bases. The V end lost 4 bases, the J end lost 5 bases, and 15 bases lay between the germline ends. CDR1 MNHEY and CDR2 SVGAGI come from the germline V gene. The CDR3 consists of 16 residues. CDR3 coding DNA: TGTGCCAGCAGTTTGCAGGGCCATCGCAATAATTCACCCCTCCACTTT. Translated: CASSLQGHRNNSPLHF.

The rearrangement joins TRBV15 to TRBJ1-5; possible D gene TRBD1, 5 bases. The CDR3 totals 14 residues. Trimming removed 5 bases at V and 7 bases at J, with 15 bases between. The germline CDR1 and CDR2 sequences are LNHNV and YYDKDF (reference sequence). Here the CDR3 DNA reads TGTGCCACCAGCTTCCCCGGGGGAAGGCAGCCCCAGCATTTT. As protein: CATSFPGGRQPQHF.

This chain joins TRBV7-9 and TRBJ2-7; D perhaps matches TRBD1 (5 bases). V was pared by 5 bases and J by 2 bases, with 16 bases between. Germline V CDR1 and CDR2: SEHNR, FQNEAQ (reference sequence). CDR3 length equals 15 residues. The CDR3 protein is CASSRSRTRTYEQYF. In DNA form, the CDR3 reads TGTGCCAGCAGCCGCAGCAGGACAAGAACCTACGAGCAGTACTTC.

The V and J genes are TRBV7-8 and TRBJ2-7, with TRBD2 identical over 9 bases. Germline V CDR1 and CDR2: SGHVS, FQNEAQ. With 1 base clipped from V and 2 bases from J, the junction kept 6 bases outside the gene matches. This CDR3 is built from 16 residues. The CDR3 loop reads CASSLVLLAGTYEQYF. The CDR3 region has the DNA TGTGCCAGCAGCTTAGTGTTGCTAGCGGGAACCTACGAGCAGTACTTC.

This clone has only a few counts. CDR3 loop: CASSLDGTGTYEQYF. CDR3 in DNA: TGCGCCAGCAGCTTGGATGGGACAGGCACGTACGAGCAGTACTTC. This chain links TRBV5-1 with TRBJ2-7, with 8 bases matching TRBD1. Germline V gives CDR1 SGHRS, CDR2 YFSETQ. V was pared by 0 bases and J by 4 bases, with 6 bases of the junction left unmatched. CDR3 length: 15 residues. The full variable domain, with the rest looked up from reference TRBV5-1 and TRBJ2-7, is KAGVTQTPRYLIKTRGQQVTLSCSPISGHRSVSWYQQTPGQGLQFLFEYFSETQRNKGNFPGRFSGRQFSNSRSEMNVSTLELGDSALYLCASSLDGTGTYEQYFGPGTRLTVT.

The chain employs TRBV19 and TRBJ2-5; D is unresolved. Germline CDR1 is LNHDA and CDR2 is SQIVND (reference sequence). V lost 10 bases and J 7 bases, leaving 19 bases between the germline ends. This CDR3 region has 13 residues. The CDR3 loop is CATRAPQVGTQYF. The DNA for the CDR3 is TGTGCCACTAGGGCCCCCCAGGTAGGGACCCAGTACTTC. The entire variable domain, with the rest obtained from reference TRBV19 and TRBJ2-5, is as follows: DGGITQSPKYLFRKEGQNVTLSCEQNLNHDAMYWYRQDPGQGLRLIYYSQIVNDFQKGDIAEGYSVSREKKESFPLTVTSAQKNPTAFYLCATRAPQVGTQYFGPGTRLLVL.

The chain has TRBV3-1 (or the pseudogene TRBV3-2) and TRBJ2-7; perhaps TRBD1 as D (6 bases). There are 13 residues in the CDR3. V was shortened by 0 bases and J by 3 bases, with 6 bases between the two germline ends. The germline V gene encodes CDR1 LGHDT and CDR2 YNNKEL (reference sequence). Written as DNA, the CDR3 is TGTGCCAGCAGCCAAGAAGGGGGCTACGAGCAGTACTTC. Translation gives CASSQEGGYEQYF.

The rearrangement links TRBV5-1 to TRBJ2-4; unclear D gene. CDR1 is SGHRS, CDR2 YFSETQ, per germline. V was cut by 0 bases and J by 0 bases, with 7 bases left in between. This CDR3 comprises 15 residues. CDR3 bases: TGCGCCAGCAGCTTGGGCGACACAGCCAAAAACATTCAGTACTTC. Its protein is CASSLGDTAKNIQYF.

The DNA for the CDR3 is TGTGCCAGCTCTAGGACTAGCGGGAGGGATGAGCAGTTCTTC. It translates to CASSRTSGRDEQFF. The chain recombines TRBV18 with TRBJ2-1, with 15 bases fitting TRBD2. The CDR3 sequence is 14 residues long. J was trimmed by 8 bases and V by 6 bases; bases with no gene match: 2. Germline V gene data show CDR1 as KGHSH and CDR2 as LQKENI.

This clone was observed a few times. This chain joins TRBV6-1 and TRBJ2-5; 10 bases align to TRBD2. The trim removed 2 bases at V and 1 base at J, leaving 4 bases unmatched. Germline V CDR1 and CDR2: MNHNS, SASEGT. CDR3 length: 16 amino acids. The CDR3 here is CASSELAGGTQETQYF. The CDR3 nucleotides read TGTGCCAGCAGTGAATTAGCGGGGGGTACCCAAGAGACCCAGTACTTC.

The rearrangement links TRBV6-2 or TRBV6-3 to TRBJ2-2, with a weak D call TRBD1 (6 bases). V was shortened by 6 bases and J by 5 bases, with 22 bases between the two germline ends. The CDR3 extends over 17 amino acids. CDR1 is MNHEY, CDR2 SVGEGT, per germline. CDR3 loop: CASSRLQGLLMTGELFF. The CDR3 nucleotides are TGTGCCAGCAGCCGCTTACAGGGATTATTAATGACCGGGGAGCTGTTTTTT.

The J gene is TRBJ2-3, the V gene TRBV25-1; 10 bases map to TRBD2. From germline, CDR1 is MGHDK and CDR2 SYGVNS. V gave up 6 bases and J gave up 3 bases; unmatched junction bases: 6. The CDR3 length is 15 residues. The CDR3 spells CASSRTSGGTDTQYF. The CDR3 bases are TGTGCCAGCAGCCGGACTAGCGGAGGAACAGATACGCAGTATTTT.

This chain uses TRBV3-1 (or the pseudogene TRBV3-2) with TRBJ2-3; the match to TRBD1 covers 7 bases. The V gene end was trimmed by 6 bases and the J gene end by 1 base; junction bases not matched to a gene: 4. Germline CDR1 is LGHDT and CDR2 is YNNKEL (reference sequence). This CDR3 spans 14 amino acids. The CDR3 loop is CASSFQGGTDTQYF. The CDR3 coding sequence is TGTGCCAGCAGTTTCCAGGGGGGCACAGATACGCAGTATTTT.

This chain connects TRBV12-3 or TRBV12-4 to TRBJ1-2, with 7 positions matching TRBD1. This CDR3 has 12 residues. Trimming at V came to 5 bases and at J to 8 bases, leaving 5 bases not matched to a gene. In DNA, the CDR3 is TGTGCCAGCAGTCCGTCAGGGGGAGGCTACACCTTC. The encoded protein is CASSPSGGGYTF.